This T cell receptor beta chain was recovered during a study of cytomegalovirus exposure and HLA in healthy donors. Whole-study findings and limits: TCR beta sequences numbering 15,000 to 20,000 were associated with HLA alleles at 0.05 false discovery rate in a later analysis. A later analysis found that most CMV-associated TCR beta chains appeared HLA-restricted. Investigators reported 150 to 200 TCR beta chains as tied to cytomegalovirus. Information on immune exposure was restricted to one variable (CMV serostatus).

Both 60 Vbeta primers and 13 Jbeta primers went into the PCR. Assay: immunoSEQ multiplex PCR; the TCRdb copy retains only in-frame clones and omits some. This sample yields 150,000 to 180,000 clones, of which around 84% are seen a single time; roughly 2.3% belongs to the top ten. Turning to this clone: Its antigen is unknown.

V gave up 10 bases and J gave up 7 bases, with 17 bases separating them. The CDR3 is 13 residues long. Germline CDR1 reads SNHLY; CDR2 reads FYNNEI. The clonotype comes from a woman under 30 in good health and CMV-seronegative. The gene calls are TRBV2 and TRBJ2-1; a weak D match, TRBD2 (7 bases). What was sequenced was PBMCs. The CDR3 coding sequence is TGTGCCACCAGGGGACTATTCGGTAATGAGCAGTTCTTC. This sequence encodes CATRGLFGNEQFF.